This TCR beta chain was recovered during a study of blood T cell repertoires in COVID-19. Study-level information: The United States, Italy and Spain provided the acute and convalescent COVID-19 samples. From T cells, B-cell-depleted T cells, or PBMCs came the material, which was cDNA or gDNA.

The Seattle site enrolled patients during active infection and followed them longitudinally. As originally analysed: Reference gene primer amplification in the assay estimated nucleated cell counts. Only in-frame clones appear in the TCRdb table, and some are missing; sequencing was by immunoSEQ multiplex PCR. The V and J calls and the clone size are those of that table, but D and trimming were determined from the DNA. The table lists some 200,000 clones, around 80% of them singletons. This CDR3 comprises 15 residues. The germline V gene encodes CDR1 SEHNR and CDR2 FQNEAQ (reference sequence). V gave up 6 bases and J gave up 5 bases; unmatched junction bases: 6.

The sequencing input was peripheral blood. The clonotype was recovered from a woman aged 25 to 39 with COVID-19, enrolled during active disease. V is TRBV7-9 and J is TRBJ2-3, with TRBD2 matching 12 bases. The DNA for the CDR3 is TGTGCCAGCAGTACTAGCGGGAGGTCTGAAGATACGCAGTATTTT. Translated, it gives CASSTSGRSEDTQYF. The full variable domain, rest sourced from reference TRBV7-9 and TRBJ2-3, is DTGVSQNPRHKITKRGQNVTFRCDPISEHNRLYWYRQTLGQGPEFLTYFQNEAQLEKSRLLSDRFSAERPKGSFSTLEIQRTEQGDSAMYLCASSTSGRSEDTQYFGPGTRLTVL.